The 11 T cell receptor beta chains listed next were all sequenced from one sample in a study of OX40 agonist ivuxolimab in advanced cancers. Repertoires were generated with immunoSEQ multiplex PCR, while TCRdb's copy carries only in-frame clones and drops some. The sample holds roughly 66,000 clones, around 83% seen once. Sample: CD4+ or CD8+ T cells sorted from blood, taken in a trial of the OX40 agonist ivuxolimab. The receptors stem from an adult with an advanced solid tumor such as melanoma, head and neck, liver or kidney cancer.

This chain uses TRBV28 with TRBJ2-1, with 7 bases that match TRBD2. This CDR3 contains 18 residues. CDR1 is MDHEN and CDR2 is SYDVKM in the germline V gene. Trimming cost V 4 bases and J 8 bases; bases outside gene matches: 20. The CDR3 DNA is TGTGCCAGCAGTTGGACTCCCTCAAAAGTGGGAGGGTCCGATGAGCAGTTCTTC. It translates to CASSWTPSKVGGSDEQFF. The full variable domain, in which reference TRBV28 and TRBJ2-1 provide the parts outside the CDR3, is DVKVTQSSRYLVKRTGEKVFLECVQDMDHENMFWYRQDPGLGLRLIYFSYDVKMKEKGDIPEGYSVSREKKERFSLILESASTNQTSMYLCASSWTPSKVGGSDEQFFGPGTRLTVL.

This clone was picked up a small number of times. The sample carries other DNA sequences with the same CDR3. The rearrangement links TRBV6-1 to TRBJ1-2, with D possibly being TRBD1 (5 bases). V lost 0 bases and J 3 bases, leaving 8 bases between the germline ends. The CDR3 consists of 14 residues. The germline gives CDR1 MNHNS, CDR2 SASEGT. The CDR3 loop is CASSEALQDYGYTF. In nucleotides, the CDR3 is TGTGCCAGCAGTGAAGCGCTACAGGACTATGGCTACACCTTC.

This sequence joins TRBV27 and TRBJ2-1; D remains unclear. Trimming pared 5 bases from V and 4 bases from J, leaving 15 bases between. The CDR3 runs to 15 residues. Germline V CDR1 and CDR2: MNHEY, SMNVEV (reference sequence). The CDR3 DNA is TGTGCCAGCAGTCCCCCGGGCCCCCTATACAATGAGCAGTTCTTC. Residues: CASSPPGPLYNEQFF.

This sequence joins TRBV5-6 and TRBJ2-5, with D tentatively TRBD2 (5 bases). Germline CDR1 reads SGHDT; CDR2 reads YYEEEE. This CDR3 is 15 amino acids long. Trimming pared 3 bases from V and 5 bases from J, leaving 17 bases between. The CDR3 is CASSSMRSSGETQYF. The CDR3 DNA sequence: TGTGCCAGCAGCTCAATGCGCTCCAGCGGCGAGACCCAGTACTTC. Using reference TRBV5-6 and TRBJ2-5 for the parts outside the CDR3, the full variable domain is DAGVTQSPTHLIKTRGQQVTLRCSPKSGHDTVSWYQQALGQGPQFIFQYYEEEERQRGNFPDRFSGHQFPNYSSELNVNALLLGDSALYLCASSSMRSSGETQYFGPGTRLLVL.

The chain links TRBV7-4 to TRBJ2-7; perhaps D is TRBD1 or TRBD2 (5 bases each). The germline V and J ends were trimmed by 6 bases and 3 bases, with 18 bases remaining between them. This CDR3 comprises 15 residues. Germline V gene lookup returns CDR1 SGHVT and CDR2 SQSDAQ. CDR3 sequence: CASSFAGTVYYEQYF. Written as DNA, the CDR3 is TGTGCCAGCAGTTTCGCCGGGACGGTGTACTACGAGCAGTACTTC.

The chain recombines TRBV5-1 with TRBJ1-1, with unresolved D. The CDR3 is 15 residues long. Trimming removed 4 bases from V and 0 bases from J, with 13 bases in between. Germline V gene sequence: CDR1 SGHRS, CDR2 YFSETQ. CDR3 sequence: CASSRELGVNTEAFF. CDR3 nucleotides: TGCGCCAGCAGCCGGGAACTAGGAGTGAACACTGAAGCTTTCTTT.

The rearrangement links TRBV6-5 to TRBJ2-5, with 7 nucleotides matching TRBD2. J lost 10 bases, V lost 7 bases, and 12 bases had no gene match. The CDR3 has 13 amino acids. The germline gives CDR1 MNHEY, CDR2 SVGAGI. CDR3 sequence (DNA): TGTGCCAGCAAAGAAGGACTGGGCGGGAGCCAGTACTTC. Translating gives CASKEGLGGSQYF.

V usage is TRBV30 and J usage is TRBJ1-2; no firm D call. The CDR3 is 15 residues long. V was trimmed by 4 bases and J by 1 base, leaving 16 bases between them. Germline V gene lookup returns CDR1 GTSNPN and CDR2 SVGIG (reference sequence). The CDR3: CAWTADIVGNYGYTF. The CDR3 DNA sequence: TGTGCCTGGACCGCAGACATCGTCGGTAACTATGGCTACACCTTC.

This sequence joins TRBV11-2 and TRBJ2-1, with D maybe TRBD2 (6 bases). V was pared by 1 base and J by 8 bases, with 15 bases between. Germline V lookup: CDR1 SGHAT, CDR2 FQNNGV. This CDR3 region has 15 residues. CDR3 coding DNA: TGTGCCAGCAGCTTAGCCCGGGGAGGTCAGTATGAGCAGTTCTTC. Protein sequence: CASSLARGGQYEQFF.

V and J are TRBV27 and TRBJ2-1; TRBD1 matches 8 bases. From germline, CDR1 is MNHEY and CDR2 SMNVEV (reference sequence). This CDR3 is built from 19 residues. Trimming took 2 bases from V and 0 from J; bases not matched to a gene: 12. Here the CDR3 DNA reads TGTGCCAGCAGTTTAACCCACGCAGGGGGCTCCGCCTCCTACAATGAGCAGTTCTTC. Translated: CASSLTHAGGSASYNEQFF.

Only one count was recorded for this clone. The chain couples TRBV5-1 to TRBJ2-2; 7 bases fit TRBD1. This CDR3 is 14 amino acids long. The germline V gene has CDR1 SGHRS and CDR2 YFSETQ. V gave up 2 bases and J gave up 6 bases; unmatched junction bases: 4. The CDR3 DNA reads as TGCGCCAGCAGCTTAGACAGGGCCCCCGGGGAGCTGTTTTTT. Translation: CASSLDRAPGELFF.